This T cell receptor beta chain comes out of a study of early T cells in non-severe SARS-CoV-2 infection. Each cDNA molecule carried a unique molecular identifier. TCRdb reprocessed the 5' RACE reads with MiXCR, giving one entry per CDR3 protein. Here the sample spans 35,000 to 50,000 distinct CDR3 sequences, around a quarter being singletons. From germline, CDR1 is LGHNA and CDR2 YNFKEQ. This CDR3 is 15 amino acids long. The ends lost 4 bases at V and 0 bases at J; junction bases unmatched: 4. J is TRBJ2-3 and V is TRBV4-2, with TRBD1 matching over 7 bases. The TCR originated in an adult who was a healthcare worker with PCR-confirmed SARS-CoV-2 infection or an uninfected control (not recorded which). Sequenced material: whole blood, taken at baseline. CDR3 in DNA: TGTGCCAGCAGCCTTCCGGGACAGAGCACAGATACGCAGTATTTT. Protein product: CASSLPGQSTDTQYF.